This entry lists 5 T cell receptor beta chains sequenced from one sample in a study of cytomegalovirus exposure and HLA in healthy donors. The PCR used 60 Vbeta and 13 Jbeta primers. Some clones are missing from TCRdb's copy, which holds only in-frame ones; the method was immunoSEQ multiplex PCR. The top ten clones hold about 1.9% of a sample with just over 150,000 clones, about 80% of them seen once. Sequencing was performed on PBMCs. The source is a female donor in good health and CMV-seronegative.

This clone was recorded a few times. This chain uses TRBV11-2 with TRBJ1-1, with 9 bases matching TRBD1. With V trimmed by 2 bases and J by 0 bases, 7 bases remained unmatched. The CDR3 runs to 17 residues. The V gene's germline CDR1 is SGHAT and CDR2 FQNNGV. CDR3 nucleotide sequence: TGTGCCAGCAGCTTACAGGACAGGGGCTTCATGAACACTGAAGCTTTCTTT. This sequence encodes CASSLQDRGFMNTEAFF.

The CDR3: CASSSQRTGGEKLFF. The CDR3 DNA is TGTGCCAGCAGCTCCCAGAGGACAGGGGGGGAAAAACTGTTTTTT. The chain uses TRBV9 and TRBJ1-4, with 10 bases that match TRBD1. The CDR3 consists of 15 residues. The V gene's germline CDR1 is SGDLS and CDR2 YYNGEE. The trim removed 4 bases at V and 8 bases at J, leaving 8 bases unmatched.

The rearrangement uses TRBV27 and TRBJ2-6; D is unresolved. CDR1 MNHEY and CDR2 SMNVEV come from the germline V gene (reference sequence). V lost 8 bases, J lost 2 bases, and 4 bases lay in between. The CDR3 runs to 12 residues. CDR3 nucleotides: TGTGCCAGCGCGGCTGGGGCCAACGTCCTGACTTTC. Its translation is CASAAGANVLTF. The entire variable domain, with the rest obtained from reference TRBV27 and TRBJ2-6, is as follows: EAQVTQNPRYLITVTGKKLTVTCSQNMNHEYMSWYRQDPGLGLRQIYYSMNVEVTDKGDVPEGYKVSRKEKRNFPLILESPSPNQTSLYFCASAAGANVLTFGAGSRLTVL.

The chain carries TRBV7-9 and TRBJ1-1; a weak D match, TRBD1 (6 bases). Trimming took 2 bases from V and 4 from J, leaving 11 bases between them. CDR1 is SEHNR and CDR2 is FQNEAQ in the germline V gene (reference sequence). CDR3 length: 14 amino acids. CDR3 amino acids: CASSLLGQSTEAFF. The CDR3 DNA is TGTGCCAGCAGCTTATTAGGACAGAGCACTGAAGCTTTCTTT.

The sample holds one count of this clone. The rearrangement joins TRBV6-6 to TRBJ1-2; D is possibly TRBD1 (5 bases). The CDR3 sequence is 12 residues long. Trimming pared 8 bases from V and 4 bases from J, leaving 11 bases between. CDR1 MNHNY and CDR2 SVGAGI come from the germline V gene (reference sequence). The CDR3 sequence: CASHRPPYGYTF. CDR3 nucleotide sequence: TGTGCCAGCCACAGGCCGCCCTATGGCTACACCTTC.